The TCR beta chain under discussion was sequenced for a study of Ad26.COV2.S vaccination and SARS-CoV-2 variants. Study background: The donor belonged to the COV1001 Ad26.COV2.S trial arm.

Sequencing used immunoSEQ multiplex PCR; TCRdb keeps in-frame clones, though not all of them. The sample has a few hundred thousand clones, about four fifths seen once; the top ten hold around 7.4%. As to treatment: 19 received Ad26.COV2.S at low or high dose, single or two shots; about 5 received placebo; per-sample allocation not given. The investigators took samples on day 63 after the first vaccine or placebo injection. The V gene's germline CDR1 is SNHLY and CDR2 FYNNEI. Trimming removed 2 bases from V and 5 bases from J; junction bases left unmatched: 5. CDR3 size: 15 residues. This clone was seen a single time.

V gene TRBV2 combines with J gene TRBJ2-5; 10 bases match TRBD2. Specimen: peripheral blood, collected in a trial of Ad26.COV2.S vaccine versus placebo. The sequence was obtained from a person aged 18-65 years who received the Ad26.COV2.S COVID-19 vaccine or a placebo. CDR3 amino acids: CASSELLAGRETQYF. The CDR3 nucleotides are TGTGCCAGCAGTGAACTACTAGCGGGGAGGGAGACCCAGTACTTC.